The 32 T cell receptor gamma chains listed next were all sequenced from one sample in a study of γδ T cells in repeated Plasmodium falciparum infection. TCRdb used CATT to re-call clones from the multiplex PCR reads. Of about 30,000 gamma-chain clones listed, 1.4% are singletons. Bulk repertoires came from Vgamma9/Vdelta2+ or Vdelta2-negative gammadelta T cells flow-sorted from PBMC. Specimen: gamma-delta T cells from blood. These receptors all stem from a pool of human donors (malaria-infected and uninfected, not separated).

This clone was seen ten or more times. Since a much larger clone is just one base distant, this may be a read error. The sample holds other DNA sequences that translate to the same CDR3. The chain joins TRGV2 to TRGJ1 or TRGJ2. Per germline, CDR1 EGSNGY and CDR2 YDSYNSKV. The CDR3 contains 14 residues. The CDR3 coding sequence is TGTGCCACCTGGGACGGGTTCTATTATTATAAGAAGCTCTTT. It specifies CATWDGFYYYKKLF.

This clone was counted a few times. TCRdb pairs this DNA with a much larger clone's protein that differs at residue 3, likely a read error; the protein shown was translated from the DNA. DNA of the CDR3: TGTGCCGCCTGGGAAATTAGTGATTGGATCAAGACGTTT. This sequence encodes CAAWEISDWIKTF. The chain combines TRGV2 with TRGJP2. Because TCRdb records no J gene, it was assigned here through a match of the DNA to germline. The CDR3 runs 13 residues. CDR1 and CDR2 (germline): EGSNGY, YDSYNSKV.

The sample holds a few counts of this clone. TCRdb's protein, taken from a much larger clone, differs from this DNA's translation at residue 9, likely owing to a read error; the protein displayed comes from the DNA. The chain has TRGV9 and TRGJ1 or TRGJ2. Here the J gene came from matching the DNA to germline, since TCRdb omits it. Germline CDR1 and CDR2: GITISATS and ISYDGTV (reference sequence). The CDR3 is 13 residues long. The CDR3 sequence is CALWERLYCKKLF. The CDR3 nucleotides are TGTGCCTTGTGGGAGCGCCTTTATTGTAAGAAACTCTTT.

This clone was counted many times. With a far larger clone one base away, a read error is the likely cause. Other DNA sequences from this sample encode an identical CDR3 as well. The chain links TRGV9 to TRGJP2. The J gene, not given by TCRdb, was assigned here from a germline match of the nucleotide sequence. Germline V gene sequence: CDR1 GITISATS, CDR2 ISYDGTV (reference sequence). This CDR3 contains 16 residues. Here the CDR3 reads CALWEVVGGSDWIKTF. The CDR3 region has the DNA TGTGCCTTGTGGGAGGTGGTTGGGGGTAGCGATTGGATCAAGACGTTT.

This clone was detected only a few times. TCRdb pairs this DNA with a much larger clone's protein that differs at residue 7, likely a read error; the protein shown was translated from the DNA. The CDR3 region is CATWVAAYYKKLF. DNA of the CDR3: TGTGCCACCTGGGTCGCCGCTTATTATAAGAAACTCTTT. The chain couples TRGV4 to TRGJ1 or TRGJ2. No J gene is reported in TCRdb; it was inferred here by comparing the DNA with germline. Losses at the gene ends were 5 bases for V and 3 bases for J; bases not matched to a gene: 7. The germline gives CDR1 EGSTGY, CDR2 YDSYTSSV. The CDR3 totals 13 residues.

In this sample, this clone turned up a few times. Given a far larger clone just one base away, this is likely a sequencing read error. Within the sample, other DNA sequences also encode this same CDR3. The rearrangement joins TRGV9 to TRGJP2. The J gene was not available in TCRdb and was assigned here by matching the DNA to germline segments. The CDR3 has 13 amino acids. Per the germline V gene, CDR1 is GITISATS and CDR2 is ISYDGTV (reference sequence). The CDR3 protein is CALWDGSDWIKTF. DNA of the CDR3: TGTGCCTTGTGGGACGGTAGTGACTGGATCAAGACGTTT.

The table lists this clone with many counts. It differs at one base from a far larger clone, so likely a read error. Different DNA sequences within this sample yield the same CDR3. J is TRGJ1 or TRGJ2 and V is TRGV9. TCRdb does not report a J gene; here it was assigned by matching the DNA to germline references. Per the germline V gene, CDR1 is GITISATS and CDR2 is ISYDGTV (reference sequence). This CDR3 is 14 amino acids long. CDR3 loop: CALWEVQPYYKKLF. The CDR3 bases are TGTGCTTTGTGGGAGGTCCAGCCGTATTATAAGAAACTCTTT.

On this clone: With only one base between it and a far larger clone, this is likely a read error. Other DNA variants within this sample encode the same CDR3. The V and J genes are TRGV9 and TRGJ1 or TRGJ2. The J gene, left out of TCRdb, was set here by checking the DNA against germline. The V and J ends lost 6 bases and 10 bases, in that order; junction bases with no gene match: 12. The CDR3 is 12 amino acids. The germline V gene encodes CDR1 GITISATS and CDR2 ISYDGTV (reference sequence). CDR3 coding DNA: TGTGCCTTGTGGATAAGGGGTTTCAAGAAACTCTTT. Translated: CALWIRGFKKLF.

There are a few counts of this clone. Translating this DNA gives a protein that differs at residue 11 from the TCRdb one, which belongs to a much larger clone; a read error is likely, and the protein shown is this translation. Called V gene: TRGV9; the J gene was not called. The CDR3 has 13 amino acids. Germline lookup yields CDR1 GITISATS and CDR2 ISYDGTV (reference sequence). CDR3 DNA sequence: TGTGCCTTGTGGGAGAAGCGGAATTATAAGGAACTCTTT. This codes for CALWEKRNYKELF.

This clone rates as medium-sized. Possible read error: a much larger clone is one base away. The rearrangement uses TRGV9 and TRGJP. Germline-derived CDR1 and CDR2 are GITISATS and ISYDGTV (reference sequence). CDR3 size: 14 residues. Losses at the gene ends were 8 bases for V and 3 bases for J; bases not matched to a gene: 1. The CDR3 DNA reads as TGTGCCTTGTCGCAAGAGTTGGGCAAAAAAATCAAGGTATTT. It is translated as CALSQELGKKIKVF.

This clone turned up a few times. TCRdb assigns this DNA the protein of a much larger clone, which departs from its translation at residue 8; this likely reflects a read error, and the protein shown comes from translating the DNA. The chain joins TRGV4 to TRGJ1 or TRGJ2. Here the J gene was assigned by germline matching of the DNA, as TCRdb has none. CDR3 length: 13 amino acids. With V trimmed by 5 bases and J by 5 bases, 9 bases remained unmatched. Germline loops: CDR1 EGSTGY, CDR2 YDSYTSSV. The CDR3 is CATWAPGHYKKLF. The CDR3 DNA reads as TGTGCCACCTGGGCCCCCGGTCATTATAAGAAACTCTTT.

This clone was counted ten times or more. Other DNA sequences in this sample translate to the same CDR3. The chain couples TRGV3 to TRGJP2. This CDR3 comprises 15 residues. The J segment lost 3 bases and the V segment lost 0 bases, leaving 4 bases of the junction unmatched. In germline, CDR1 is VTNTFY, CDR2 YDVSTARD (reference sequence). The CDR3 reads CATWDRPGSDWIKTF. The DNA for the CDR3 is TGTGCCACCTGGGACAGGCCTGGTAGTGATTGGATCAAGACGTTT.

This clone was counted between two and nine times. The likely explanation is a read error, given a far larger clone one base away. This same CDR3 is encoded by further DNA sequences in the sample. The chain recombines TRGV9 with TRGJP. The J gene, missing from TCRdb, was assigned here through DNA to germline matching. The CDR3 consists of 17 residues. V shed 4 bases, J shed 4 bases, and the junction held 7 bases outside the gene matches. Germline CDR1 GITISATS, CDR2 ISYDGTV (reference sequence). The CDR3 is CALWEATQELGKKIKVF. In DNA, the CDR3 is TGTGCCTTGTGGGAAGCCACCCAAGAGTTGGGCAAAAAAATCAAGGTATTT.

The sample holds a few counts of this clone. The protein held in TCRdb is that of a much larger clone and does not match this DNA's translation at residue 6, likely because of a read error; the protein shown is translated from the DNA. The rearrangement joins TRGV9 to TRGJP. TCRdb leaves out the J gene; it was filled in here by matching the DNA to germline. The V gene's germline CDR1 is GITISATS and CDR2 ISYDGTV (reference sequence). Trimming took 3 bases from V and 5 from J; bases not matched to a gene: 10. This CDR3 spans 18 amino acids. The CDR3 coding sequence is TGTGCCTTGTGGGAGATAAGGTCGGAAGAGTTGGGCAAAAAAATCAAGGTATTT. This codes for CALWEIRSEELGKKIKVF.

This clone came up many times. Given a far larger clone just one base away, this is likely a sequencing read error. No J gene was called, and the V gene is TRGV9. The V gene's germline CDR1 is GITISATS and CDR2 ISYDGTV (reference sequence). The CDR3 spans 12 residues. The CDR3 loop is CALWEVDYKKLF. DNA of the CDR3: TGTGCCTTGTGGGAGGTGGATTATAAGAAGCTCTTT.

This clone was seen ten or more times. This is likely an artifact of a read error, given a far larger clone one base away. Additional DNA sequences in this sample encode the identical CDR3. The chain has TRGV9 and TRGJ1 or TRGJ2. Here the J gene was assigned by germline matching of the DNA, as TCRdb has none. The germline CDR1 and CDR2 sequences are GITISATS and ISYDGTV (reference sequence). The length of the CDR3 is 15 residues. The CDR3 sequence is CALWEVHPFYYKKLF. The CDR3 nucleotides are TGTGCCTTGTGGGAGGTGCACCCCTTTTATTACAAGAAACTCTTT.

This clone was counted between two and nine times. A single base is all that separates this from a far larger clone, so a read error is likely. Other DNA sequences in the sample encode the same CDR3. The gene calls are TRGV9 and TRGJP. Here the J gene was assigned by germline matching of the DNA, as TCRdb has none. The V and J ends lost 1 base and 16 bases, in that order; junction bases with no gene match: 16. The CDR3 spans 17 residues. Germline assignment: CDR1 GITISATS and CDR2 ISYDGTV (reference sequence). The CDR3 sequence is CALWEVRAGGGKKIKVF. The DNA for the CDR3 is TGTGCCTTGTGGGAGGTCCGGGCAGGTGGGGGTAAAAAAATCAAGGTATTT.

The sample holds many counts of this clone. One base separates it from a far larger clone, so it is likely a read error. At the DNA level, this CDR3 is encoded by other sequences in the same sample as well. The CDR3 coding sequence is TGTGCCTTGTGGGAGGTGCAGGGGGTGACTTATTACAAGAAACTCTTT. This sequence encodes CALWEVQGVTYYKKLF. The rearrangement uses TRGV9 and TRGJ1 or TRGJ2. TCRdb lists no J gene, so it was determined here by aligning the DNA to germline. CDR1 and CDR2 from the germline V gene are GITISATS and ISYDGTV (reference sequence). CDR3 size: 16 residues.

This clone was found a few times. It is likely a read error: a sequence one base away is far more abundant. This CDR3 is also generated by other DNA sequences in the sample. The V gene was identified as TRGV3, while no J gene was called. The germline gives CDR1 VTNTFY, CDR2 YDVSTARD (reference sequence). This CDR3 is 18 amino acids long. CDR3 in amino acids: CATWDRPWGYSSDWIKTF. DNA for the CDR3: TGTGCCACCTGGGACAGGCCTTGGGGGTATAGTAGTGATTGGATCAAGACGTTC.

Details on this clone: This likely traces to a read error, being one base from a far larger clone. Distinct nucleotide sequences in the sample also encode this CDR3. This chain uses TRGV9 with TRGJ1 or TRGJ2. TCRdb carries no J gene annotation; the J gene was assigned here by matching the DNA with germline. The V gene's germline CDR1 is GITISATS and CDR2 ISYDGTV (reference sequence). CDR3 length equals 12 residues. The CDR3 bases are TGTGCTTTGTGGGATCCCTATTATAAGAAACTCTTT. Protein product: CALWDPYYKKLF.

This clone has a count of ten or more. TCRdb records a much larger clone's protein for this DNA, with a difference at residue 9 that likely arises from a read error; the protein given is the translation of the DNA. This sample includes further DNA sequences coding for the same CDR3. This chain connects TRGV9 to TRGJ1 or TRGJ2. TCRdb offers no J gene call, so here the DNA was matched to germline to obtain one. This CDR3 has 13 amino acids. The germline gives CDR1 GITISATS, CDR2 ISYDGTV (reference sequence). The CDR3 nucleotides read TGTGCCTTGTGGGAGGACAGTTATCATAAGAAACTCTTT. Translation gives CALWEDSYHKKLF.

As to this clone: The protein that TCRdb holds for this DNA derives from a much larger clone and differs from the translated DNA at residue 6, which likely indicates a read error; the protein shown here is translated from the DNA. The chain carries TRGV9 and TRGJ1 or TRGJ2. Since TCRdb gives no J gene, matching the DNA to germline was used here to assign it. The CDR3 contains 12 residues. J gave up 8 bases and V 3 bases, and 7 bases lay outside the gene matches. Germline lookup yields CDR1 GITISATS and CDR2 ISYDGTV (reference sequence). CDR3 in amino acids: CALWEQGDKKLF. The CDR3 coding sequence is TGTGCCTTGTGGGAGCAGGGGGATAAGAAACTCTTT.

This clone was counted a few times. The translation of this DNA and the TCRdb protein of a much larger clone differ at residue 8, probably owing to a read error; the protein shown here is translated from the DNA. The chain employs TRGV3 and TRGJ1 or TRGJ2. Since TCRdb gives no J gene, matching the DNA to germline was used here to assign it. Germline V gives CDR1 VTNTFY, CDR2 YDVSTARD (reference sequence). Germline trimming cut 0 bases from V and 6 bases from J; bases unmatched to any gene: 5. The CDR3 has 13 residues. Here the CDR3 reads CATWDRASYKKLF. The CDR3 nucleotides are TGTGCCACCTGGGACAGGGCTAGTTATAAGAAACTCTTT.

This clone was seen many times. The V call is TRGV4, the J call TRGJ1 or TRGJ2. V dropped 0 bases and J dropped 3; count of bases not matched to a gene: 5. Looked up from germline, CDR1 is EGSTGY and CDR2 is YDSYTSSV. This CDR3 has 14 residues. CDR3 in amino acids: CATWDGPLYYKKLF. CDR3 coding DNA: TGTGCCACCTGGGATGGGCCGCTTTATTATAAGAAACTCTTT.

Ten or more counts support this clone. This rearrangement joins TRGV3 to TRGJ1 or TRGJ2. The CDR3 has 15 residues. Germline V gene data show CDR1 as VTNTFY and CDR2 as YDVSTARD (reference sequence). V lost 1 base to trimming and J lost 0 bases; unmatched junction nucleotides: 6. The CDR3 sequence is CATWDSLPNYYKKLF. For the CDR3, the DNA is TGTGCCACCTGGGACAGTCTACCGAATTATTATAAGAAACTCTTT.

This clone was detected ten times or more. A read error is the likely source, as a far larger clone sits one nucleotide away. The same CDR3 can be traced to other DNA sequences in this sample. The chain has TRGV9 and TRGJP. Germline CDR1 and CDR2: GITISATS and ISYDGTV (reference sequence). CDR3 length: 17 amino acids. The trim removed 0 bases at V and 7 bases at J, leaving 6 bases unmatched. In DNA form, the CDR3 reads TGTGCCTTGTGGGAGGTGCACGGGGAGTTGGGCAAAAAAATCAAGGTATTT. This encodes CALWEVHGELGKKIKVF.

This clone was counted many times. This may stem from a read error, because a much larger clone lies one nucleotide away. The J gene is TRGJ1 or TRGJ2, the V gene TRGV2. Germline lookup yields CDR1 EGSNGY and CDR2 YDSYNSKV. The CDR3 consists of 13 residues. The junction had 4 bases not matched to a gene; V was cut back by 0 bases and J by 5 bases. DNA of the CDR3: TGTGCCACCTGGGACGGGCAGGATTATAAGAAACTCTTT. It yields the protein CATWDGQDYKKLF.

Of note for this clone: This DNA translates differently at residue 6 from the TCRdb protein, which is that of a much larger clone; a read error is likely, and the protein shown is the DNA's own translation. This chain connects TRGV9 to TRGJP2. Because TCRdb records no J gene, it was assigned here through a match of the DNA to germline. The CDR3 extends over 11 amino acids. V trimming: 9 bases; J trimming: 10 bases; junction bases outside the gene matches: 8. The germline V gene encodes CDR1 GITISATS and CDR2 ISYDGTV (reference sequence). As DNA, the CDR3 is TGTGCCTTGGGGGGTGTTTGGATCAAGACGTTT. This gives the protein CALGGVWIKTF.

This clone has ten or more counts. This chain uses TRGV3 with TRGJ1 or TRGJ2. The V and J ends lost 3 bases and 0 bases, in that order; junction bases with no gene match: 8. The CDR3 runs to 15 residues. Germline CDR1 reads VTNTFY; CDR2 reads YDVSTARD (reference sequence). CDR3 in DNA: TGTGCCACCTGGGACCCATGCCCGAATTATTATAAGAAACTCTTT. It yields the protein CATWDPCPNYYKKLF.

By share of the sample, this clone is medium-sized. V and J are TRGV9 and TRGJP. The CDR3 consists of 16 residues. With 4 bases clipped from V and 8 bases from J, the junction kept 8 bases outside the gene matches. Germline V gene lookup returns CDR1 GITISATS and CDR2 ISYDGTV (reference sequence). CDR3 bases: TGTGCCTTGTGGGACCCCAGGAAGTTGGGCAAAAAAATCAAGGTATTT. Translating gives CALWDPRKLGKKIKVF.

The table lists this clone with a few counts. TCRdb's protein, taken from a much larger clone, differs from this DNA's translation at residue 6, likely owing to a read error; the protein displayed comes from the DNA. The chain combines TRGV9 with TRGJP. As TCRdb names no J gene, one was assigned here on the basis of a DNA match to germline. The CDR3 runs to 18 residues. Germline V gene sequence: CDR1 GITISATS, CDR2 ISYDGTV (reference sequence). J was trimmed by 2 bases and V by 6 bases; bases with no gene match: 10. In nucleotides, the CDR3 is TGTGCCTTGTGGCAGGAGAGCCGGCAAGAGTTGGGCAAAAAAATCAAGGTATTT. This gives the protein CALWQESRQELGKKIKVF.

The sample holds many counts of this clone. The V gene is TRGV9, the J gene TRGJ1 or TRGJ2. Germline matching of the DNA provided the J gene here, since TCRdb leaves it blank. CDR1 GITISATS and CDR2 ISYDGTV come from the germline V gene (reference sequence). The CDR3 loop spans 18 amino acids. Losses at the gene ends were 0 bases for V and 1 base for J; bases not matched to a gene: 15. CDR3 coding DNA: TGTGCCTTGTGGGAGGTGCCCCATCTCTTGGGAAATTATTATAAGAAACTCTTT. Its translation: CALWEVPHLLGNYYKKLF.